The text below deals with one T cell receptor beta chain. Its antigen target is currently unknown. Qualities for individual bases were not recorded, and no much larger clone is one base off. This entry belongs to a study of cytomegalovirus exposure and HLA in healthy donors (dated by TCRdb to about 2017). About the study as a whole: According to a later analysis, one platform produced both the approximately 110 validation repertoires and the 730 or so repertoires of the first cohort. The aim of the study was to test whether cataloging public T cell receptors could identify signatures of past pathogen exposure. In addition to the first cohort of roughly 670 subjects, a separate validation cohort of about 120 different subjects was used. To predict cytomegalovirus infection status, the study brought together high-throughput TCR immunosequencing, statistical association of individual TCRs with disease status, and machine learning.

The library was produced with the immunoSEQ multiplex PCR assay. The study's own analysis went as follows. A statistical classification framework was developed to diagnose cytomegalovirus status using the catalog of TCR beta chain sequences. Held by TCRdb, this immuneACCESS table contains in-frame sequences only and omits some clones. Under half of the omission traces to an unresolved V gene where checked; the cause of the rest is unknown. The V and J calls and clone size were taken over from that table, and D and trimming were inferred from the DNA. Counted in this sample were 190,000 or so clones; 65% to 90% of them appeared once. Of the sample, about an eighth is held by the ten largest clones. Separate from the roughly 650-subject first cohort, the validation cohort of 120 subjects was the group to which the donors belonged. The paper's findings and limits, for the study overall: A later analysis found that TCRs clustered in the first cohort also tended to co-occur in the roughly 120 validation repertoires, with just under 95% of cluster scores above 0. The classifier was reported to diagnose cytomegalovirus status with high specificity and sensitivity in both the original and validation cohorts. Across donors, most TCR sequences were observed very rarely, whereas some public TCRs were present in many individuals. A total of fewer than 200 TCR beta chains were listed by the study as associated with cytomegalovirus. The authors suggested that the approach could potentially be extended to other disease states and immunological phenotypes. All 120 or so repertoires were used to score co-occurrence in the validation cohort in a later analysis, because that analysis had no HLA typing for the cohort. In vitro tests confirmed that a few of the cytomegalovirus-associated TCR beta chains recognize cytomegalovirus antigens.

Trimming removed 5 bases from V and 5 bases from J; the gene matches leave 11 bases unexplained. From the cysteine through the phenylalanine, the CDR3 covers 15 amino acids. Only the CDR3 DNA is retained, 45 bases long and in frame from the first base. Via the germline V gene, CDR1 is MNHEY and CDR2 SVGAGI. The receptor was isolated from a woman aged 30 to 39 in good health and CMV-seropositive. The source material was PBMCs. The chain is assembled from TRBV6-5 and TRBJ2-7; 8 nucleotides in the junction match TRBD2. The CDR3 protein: CASSRSSGISHEQYF. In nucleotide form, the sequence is TGTGCCAGCAGTAGAAGTAGCGGGATAAGCCACGAGCAGTACTTC.